Presented here are 7 T cell receptor beta chains from one specimen sequenced in a study of T-cell reconstitution after alpha-beta-depleted transplantation in children. A library of TCRbeta sequences, prepared with unique molecular identifiers, was generated. In TCRdb, the PCR reads were re-called with MiXCR into one record per CDR3 protein. The data contain approximately 300,000 distinct CDR3 sequences, approximately 10% of them singletons. The sequenced sample was peripheral blood, obtained 180 days after TCRalphabeta/CD19-depleted stem cell transplant. Receptors originate from a male patient aged 2-15 years who had a stem cell transplant for chronic granulomatous disease, so the T cells may come from the graft donor.

There are a few counts of this clonotype. The chain couples TRBV4-2 to TRBJ2-7, with D possibly TRBD1 on 6 matching bases. The CDR3 totals 17 residues. Germline V gene data show CDR1 as LGHNA and CDR2 as YNFKEQ. Deletions cut 1 base from V and 3 bases from J, with 19 bases between. The CDR3 DNA reads TGTGCCAGCAGCCAAGTGGGCCAGGGGACGAAGGACTACGAGCAGTACTTC. This sequence encodes CASSQVGQGTKDYEQYF.

The V call is TRBV5-4, the J call TRBJ2-1, with 10 positions matching TRBD1. This CDR3 has 16 residues. Losses at the gene ends were 4 bases for V and 8 bases for J; bases not matched to a gene: 12. CDR1 is SGHNT, CDR2 YYREEE, per germline (reference sequence). The chain's CDR3 is CASSPLDRGLFDEQFF. Written as DNA, the CDR3 is TGTGCCAGCAGCCCCCTCGACAGGGGGCTCTTTGATGAGCAGTTCTTC.

Ten or more counts support this clonotype. The chain carries TRBV6-2 or TRBV6-3 and TRBJ2-2, with no clear D. CDR3 length equals 14 residues. The germline gives CDR1 MNHEY, CDR2 SVGEGT. The V end was cut by 2 bases, the J end by 5 bases, with 9 bases between. The CDR3, as DNA: TGTGCCAGCAGTTACCCCGGTTGGACCGGGGAGCTGTTTTTT. This codes for CASSYPGWTGELFF.

Worth noting for this clonotype: A much larger clone differs by one base, so this may be a read error. The chain combines TRBV11-2 with TRBJ2-4, with unresolved D. V was shortened by 4 bases and J by 2 bases, with 6 bases between the two germline ends. The germline gives CDR1 SGHAT, CDR2 FQNNGV. The CDR3 loop spans 13 amino acids. CDR3 residues: CASSSDSKNIQYF. As DNA, the CDR3 is TGTGCCAGCAGCTCCGATTCCAAAAACATTCAGTACTTC.

This clonotype was counted many times. The chain couples TRBV15 to TRBJ1-5, with TRBD1 identical over 9 bases. The CDR3 is 16 amino acids. Trimming at V came to 5 bases and at J to 9 bases, leaving 14 bases not matched to a gene. Germline V gives CDR1 LNHNV, CDR2 YYDKDF (reference sequence). CDR3 amino acids: CATSLTGTGSLRPQHF. Written as DNA, the CDR3 is TGTGCCACCAGCCTTACCGGGACAGGGTCTCTAAGGCCCCAGCATTTT.

In its sample, this clonotype was seen many times. This chain joins TRBV12-3 or TRBV12-4 and TRBJ2-5; D assignment may be TRBD1 or TRBD2 (6 bases each). The CDR3 totals 11 residues. Trimming stripped 10 bases from V and 3 bases from J, with 9 bases between. CDR3 DNA: TGTGCCACGAGGGGGGAAGAGACCCAGTACTTC. The encoded protein is CATRGEETQYF.

This clonotype showed up just a few times. The J gene is TRBJ2-2, the V gene TRBV2; D possibly matches TRBD1 or TRBD2 (5 bases each). The V gene's germline CDR1 is SNHLY and CDR2 FYNNEI. V was trimmed by 9 bases and J by 5 bases, leaving 25 bases between them. This CDR3 comprises 17 residues. The CDR3 reads CASNGMGPTTGTGELFF. CDR3 coding DNA: TGTGCCAGTAACGGGATGGGACCGACAACGGGGACCGGGGAGCTGTTTTTT.